This TCR beta chain was observed in a study of Graves' ophthalmopathy and Graves' hyperthyroidism. Study summary: Peripheral blood was gathered at first diagnosis, ahead of any treatment whatsoever.

Amplification of the TCR beta CDR3 regions used RNA transcripts (as template). RT-PCR in the first round used HTBI primers; a second-round multiplex PCR followed. TCRdb itself ran the multiplex PCR reads through MiXCR, one entry per CDR3 protein. This table has 600,000 to 950,000 distinct CDR3 sequences, 40% appearing once. The PBMCs originated from more than 7.5 ml of fresh peripheral blood. The germline V and J ends were trimmed by 6 bases and 6 bases, with 9 bases remaining between them. Per germline, CDR1 MGHDK and CDR2 SYGVNS. The CDR3 totals 12 residues. Material: peripheral blood. This clonotype originated in an adult man with Graves' ophthalmopathy. V is TRBV25-1 and J is TRBJ1-3; D is ambiguous. This chain's CDR3 is CASSRNQNTIYF. The CDR3 DNA is TGTGCCAGCAGCAGGAACCAAAACACCATATATTTT. Drawing the rest from reference TRBV25-1 and TRBJ1-3, the complete variable domain is EADIYQTPRYLVIGTGKKITLECSQTMGHDKMYWYQQDPGMELHLIHYSYGVNSTEKGDLSSESTVSRIRTEHFPLTLESARPSHTSQYLCASSRNQNTIYFGEGSWLTVV.